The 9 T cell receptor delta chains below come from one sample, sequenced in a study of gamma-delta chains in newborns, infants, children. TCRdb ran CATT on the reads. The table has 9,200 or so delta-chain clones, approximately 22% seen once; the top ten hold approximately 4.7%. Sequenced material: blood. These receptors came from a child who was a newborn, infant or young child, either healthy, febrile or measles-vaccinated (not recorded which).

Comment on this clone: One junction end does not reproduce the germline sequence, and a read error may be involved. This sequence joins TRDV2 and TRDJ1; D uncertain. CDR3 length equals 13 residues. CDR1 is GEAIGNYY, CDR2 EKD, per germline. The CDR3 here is CACDLLNTDKPIF. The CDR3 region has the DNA TGTGCCTGTGACTTACTGAACACCGATAAACCCATCTTT.

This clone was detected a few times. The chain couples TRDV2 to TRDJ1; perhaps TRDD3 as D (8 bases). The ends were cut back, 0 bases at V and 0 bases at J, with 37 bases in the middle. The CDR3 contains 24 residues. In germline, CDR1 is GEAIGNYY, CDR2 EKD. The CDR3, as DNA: TGTGCCTGTGACACCGTGGTCCTTCCTGAAACGTTACTGGGGGGGGCGGAGTACACCGATAAACTCATCTTT. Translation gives CACDTVVLPETLLGGAEYTDKLIF.

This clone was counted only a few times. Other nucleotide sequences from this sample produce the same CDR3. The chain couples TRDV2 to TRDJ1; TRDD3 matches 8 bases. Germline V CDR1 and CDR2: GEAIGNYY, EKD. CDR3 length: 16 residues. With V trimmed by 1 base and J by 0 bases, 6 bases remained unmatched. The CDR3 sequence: CACDTLGDSYTDKLIF. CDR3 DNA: TGTGCCTGTGACACTCTGGGGGACTCGTACACCGATAAACTCATCTTT.

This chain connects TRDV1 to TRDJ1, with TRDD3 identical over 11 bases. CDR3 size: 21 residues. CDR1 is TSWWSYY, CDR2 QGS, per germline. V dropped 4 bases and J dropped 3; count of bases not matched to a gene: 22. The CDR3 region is CALGVLQAFRPGGYHPDKLIF. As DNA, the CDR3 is TGTGCTCTTGGGGTCCTACAGGCCTTTCGTCCTGGGGGATACCACCCCGATAAACTCATCTTT.

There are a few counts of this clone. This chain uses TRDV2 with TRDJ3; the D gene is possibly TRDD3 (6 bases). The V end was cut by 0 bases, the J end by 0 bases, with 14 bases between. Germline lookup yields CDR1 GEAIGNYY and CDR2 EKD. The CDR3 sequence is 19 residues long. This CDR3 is CACDTVRDIASWDTRQMFF. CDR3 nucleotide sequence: TGTGCCTGTGACACCGTCAGGGATATAGCCTCCTGGGACACCCGACAGATGTTTTTC.

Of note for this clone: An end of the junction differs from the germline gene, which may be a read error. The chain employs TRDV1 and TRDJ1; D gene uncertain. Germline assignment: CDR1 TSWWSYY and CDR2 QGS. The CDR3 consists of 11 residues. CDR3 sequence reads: CALQGLGRLIF. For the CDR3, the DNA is TGCGCTCTCCAGGGGCTAGGGAGACTCATCTTT.

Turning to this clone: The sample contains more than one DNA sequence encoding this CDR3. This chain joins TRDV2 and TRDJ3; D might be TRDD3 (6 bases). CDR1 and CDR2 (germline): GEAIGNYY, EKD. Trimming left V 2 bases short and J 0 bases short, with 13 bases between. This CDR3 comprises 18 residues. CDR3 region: CACDKVGVSSWDTRQMFF. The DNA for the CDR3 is TGTGCCTGTGACAAGGTGGGGGTAAGCTCCTGGGACACCCGACAGATGTTTTTC.

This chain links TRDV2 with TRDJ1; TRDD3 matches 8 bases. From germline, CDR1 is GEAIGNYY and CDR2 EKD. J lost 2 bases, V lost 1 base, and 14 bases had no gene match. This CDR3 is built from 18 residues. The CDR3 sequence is CACDTVAGGHGETDKLIF. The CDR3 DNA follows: TGTGCCTGTGACACAGTAGCTGGGGGACATGGGGAAACCGATAAACTCATCTTT.

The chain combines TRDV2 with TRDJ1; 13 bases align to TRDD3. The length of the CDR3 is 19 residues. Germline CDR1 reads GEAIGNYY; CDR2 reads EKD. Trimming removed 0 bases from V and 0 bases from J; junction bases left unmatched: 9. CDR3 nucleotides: TGTGCCTGTGACACCGTGATACTGGGGGATACGCGGAACACCGATAAACTCATCTTT. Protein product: CACDTVILGDTRNTDKLIF.